A single T cell receptor (beta chain) is shown here with its context. This specimen comes from a study of shared clonotypes between healthy human individuals. CD45RO-negative CD8 cells positively selected for CCR7 made up the naive population, which excluded terminally differentiated effector memory CD45RA+ cells. The CDR3 runs 15 residues. Trimming cost V 3 bases and J 5 bases; bases outside gene matches: 9. Per the germline V gene, CDR1 is SGHRS and CDR2 is YFSETQ. Profiling relied on immunoSEQ multiplex PCR, and the TCRdb table lists in-frame clones only, not all of them. The table shows 550,000 to 750,000 clones, with nearly 97% occurring only once.

This receptor was identified in a woman under 40 in good health. The rearrangement joins TRBV5-1 to TRBJ2-5, with TRBD2 matching 8 bases. The source material was naive CD8+ T cells sorted from blood. CDR3 region: CASSYSGRLVETQYF. As DNA, the CDR3 is TGCGCCAGCAGCTACAGCGGGAGATTGGTGGAGACCCAGTACTTC.